This record concerns one T cell receptor beta chain sequence. The data were produced by immunoSEQ multiplex PCR, yet TCRdb's version contains in-frame clones alone and is incomplete. Among 200,000 to 250,000 clones listed, roughly 86% were seen once. This entry comes from a study of blood T cell repertoires in COVID-19. The sequencing sample was made of peripheral blood. This TCR was recovered from a man aged 45-65 years with acute or convalescent COVID-19.

The CDR3, as DNA: TGCAGTGCTAGTGGTTCAAACAGGGGCACCTATGGCTACACCTTC. It is translated as CSASGSNRGTYGYTF. J is TRBJ1-2 and V is TRBV20-1, with TRBD1 matching 7 bases. CDR3 length: 15 residues. Unmatched junction bases numbered 11, after V lost 3 bases and J lost 4 bases. Germline values: CDR1 DFQATT, CDR2 SNEGSKA (reference sequence).